The clone carrying this T cell receptor (beta chain) was counted many times. Its antigen is as yet unknown. The data originate from a study of T cells in Graves' hyperthyroidism and ophthalmopathy. General observations from the study: Ophthalmopathy onset followed model prediction by a median approximately seven months.

The CDR3 is made up of 15 amino acids. V gave up 6 bases and J gave up 5 bases; unmatched junction bases: 10. Amplification yielded TCR beta CDR3 regions, with RNA transcripts as the source. The HTBI primer set was used in a first-round RT-PCR of the TCR CDR3. Each CDR3 protein gets one entry after TCRdb re-called the multiplex PCR reads with MiXCR. Of roughly 400,000 distinct CDR3 sequences in the sample, roughly 13% were seen once. This chain links TRBV12-3 or TRBV12-4 with TRBJ2-5; TRBD1 aligns across 9 bases. Sequencing was carried out using blood. This TCR was recovered from a man over 45 with Graves' ophthalmopathy. In DNA form, the CDR3 reads TGTGCCAGCAGACACGACAGGGGGTTGGTGGAGACCCAGTACTTC. Translated, it gives CASRHDRGLVETQYF.